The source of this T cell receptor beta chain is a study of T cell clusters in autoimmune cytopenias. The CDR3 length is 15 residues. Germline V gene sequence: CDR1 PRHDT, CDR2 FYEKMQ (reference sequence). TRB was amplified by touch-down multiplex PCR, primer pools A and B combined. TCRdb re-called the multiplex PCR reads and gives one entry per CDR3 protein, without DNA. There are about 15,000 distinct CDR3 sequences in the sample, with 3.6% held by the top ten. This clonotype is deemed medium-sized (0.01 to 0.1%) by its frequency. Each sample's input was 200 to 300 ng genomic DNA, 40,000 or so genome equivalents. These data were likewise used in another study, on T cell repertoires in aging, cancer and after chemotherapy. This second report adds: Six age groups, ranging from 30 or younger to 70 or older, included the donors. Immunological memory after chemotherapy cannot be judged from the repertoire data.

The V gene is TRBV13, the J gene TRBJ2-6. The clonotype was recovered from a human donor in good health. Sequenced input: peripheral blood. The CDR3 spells CASSLSRPGANVLTF.